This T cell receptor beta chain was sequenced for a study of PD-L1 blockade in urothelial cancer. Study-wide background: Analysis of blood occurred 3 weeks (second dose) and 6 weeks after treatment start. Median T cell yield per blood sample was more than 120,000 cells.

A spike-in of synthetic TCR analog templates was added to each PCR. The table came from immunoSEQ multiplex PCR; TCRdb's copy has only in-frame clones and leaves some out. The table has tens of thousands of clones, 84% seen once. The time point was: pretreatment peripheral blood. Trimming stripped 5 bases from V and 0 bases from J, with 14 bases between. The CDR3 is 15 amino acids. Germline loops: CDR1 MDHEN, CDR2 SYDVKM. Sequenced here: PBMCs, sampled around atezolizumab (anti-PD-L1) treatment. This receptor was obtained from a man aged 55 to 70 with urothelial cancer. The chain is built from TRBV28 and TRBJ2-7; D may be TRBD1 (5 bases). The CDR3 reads CASSRTNLGSYEQYF. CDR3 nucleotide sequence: TGTGCCAGCAGTCGGACAAACTTGGGCTCCTACGAGCAGTACTTC.